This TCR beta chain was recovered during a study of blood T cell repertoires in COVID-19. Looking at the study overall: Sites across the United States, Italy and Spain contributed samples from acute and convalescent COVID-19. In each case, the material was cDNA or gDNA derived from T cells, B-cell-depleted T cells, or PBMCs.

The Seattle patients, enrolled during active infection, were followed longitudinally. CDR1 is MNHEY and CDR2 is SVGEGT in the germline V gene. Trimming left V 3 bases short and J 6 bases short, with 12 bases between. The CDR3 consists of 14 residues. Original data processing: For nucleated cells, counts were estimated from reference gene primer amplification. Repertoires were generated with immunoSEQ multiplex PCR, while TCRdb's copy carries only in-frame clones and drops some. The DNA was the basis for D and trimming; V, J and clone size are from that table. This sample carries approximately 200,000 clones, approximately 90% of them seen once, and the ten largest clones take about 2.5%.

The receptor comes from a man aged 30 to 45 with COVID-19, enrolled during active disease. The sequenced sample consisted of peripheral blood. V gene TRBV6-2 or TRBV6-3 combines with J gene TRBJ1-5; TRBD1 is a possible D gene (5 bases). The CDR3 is CASSYDSKGQPQHF. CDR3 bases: TGTGCCAGCAGTTATGACAGCAAGGGTCAGCCCCAGCATTTT.